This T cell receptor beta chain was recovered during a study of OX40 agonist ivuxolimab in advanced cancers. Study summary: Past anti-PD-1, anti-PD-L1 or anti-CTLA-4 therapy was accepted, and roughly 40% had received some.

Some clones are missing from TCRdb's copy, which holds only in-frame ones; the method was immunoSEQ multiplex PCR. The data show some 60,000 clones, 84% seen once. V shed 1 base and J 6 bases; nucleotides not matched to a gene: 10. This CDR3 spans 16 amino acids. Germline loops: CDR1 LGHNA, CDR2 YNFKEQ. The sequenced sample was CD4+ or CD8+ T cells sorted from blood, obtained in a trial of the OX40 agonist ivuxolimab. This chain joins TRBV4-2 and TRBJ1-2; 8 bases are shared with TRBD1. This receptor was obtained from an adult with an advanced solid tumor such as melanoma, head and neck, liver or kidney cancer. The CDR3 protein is CASSQGPGGDGNGYTF. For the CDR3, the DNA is TGTGCCAGCAGCCAAGGGCCAGGGGGCGACGGCAATGGCTACACCTTC.